This TCR beta chain derives from a study of OX40 agonist ivuxolimab in advanced cancers. Study-wide findings and caveats: Partial responders treated at 0.1-3.0 mg/kg exhibited clonal expansion among the lowest measured.

In the case of this clone: What it recognizes is unknown.

Trimming took 0 bases from V and 5 from J, leaving 10 bases between them. The CDR3 extends over 13 amino acids. The germline CDR1 and CDR2 sequences are SQVTM and ANQGSEA. Peripheral blood came from all dose cohorts at three timepoints. The data were produced by immunoSEQ multiplex PCR, yet TCRdb's version contains in-frame clones alone and is incomplete. Of 90,000 to 120,000 clones listed, about nine tenths were seen once; the top ten hold about 0.29%. The chain recombines TRBV29-1 with TRBJ2-5; a possible D gene is TRBD2 (6 bases). This sequence was found in an adult with an advanced solid tumor such as melanoma, head and neck, liver or kidney cancer. The sample consisted of CD4+ or CD8+ T cells sorted from blood, taken in a trial of the OX40 agonist ivuxolimab. The CDR3 loop reads CSVEEGAGETQYF. CDR3 DNA: TGCAGCGTTGAAGAAGGGGCGGGGGAGACCCAGTACTTC.